These 23 T cell receptor beta chains originate from one sample sequenced in a study of blood T cell repertoires in COVID-19. The protocol was immunoSEQ multiplex PCR, while the TCRdb copy is restricted to in-frame clones and leaves out a portion. The profile shows 70,000 to 95,000 clones, around 92% of them singletons. The sequenced material came from peripheral blood. The receptors shown here come from a woman in her sixties or seventies with active COVID-19.

The V and J genes are TRBV10-3 and TRBJ1-3; 10 bases map to TRBD1. The CDR3 has 17 amino acids. Germline trimming cut 10 bases from V and 4 bases from J; bases unmatched to any gene: 16. Germline V gene sequence: CDR1 ENHRY, CDR2 SYGVKD. CDR3 coding DNA: TGTGCCACCCGACGGACTGCGGACAGGGGGTTCGGAAACACCATATATTTT. It is translated as CATRRTADRGFGNTIYF.

The J gene is TRBJ2-3, the V gene TRBV30, with D possibly TRBD2 on 6 matching bases. Germline V gene lookup returns CDR1 GTSNPN and CDR2 SVGIG (reference sequence). V lost 1 base and J lost 5, with 13 bases in between. This CDR3 contains 14 residues. In nucleotides, the CDR3 is TGTGCCTGGAGTGGGCGGATTAGCGGAGATACGCAGTATTTT. Protein sequence: CAWSGRISGDTQYF.

This chain links TRBV5-1 with TRBJ2-5; 12 nucleotides match TRBD2. The V and J ends lost 0 bases and 4 bases, in that order; junction bases with no gene match: 10. Germline CDR1 is SGHRS and CDR2 is YFSETQ. The CDR3 length is 18 residues. The CDR3 reads CASSLALLAGGHLETQYF. CDR3 sequence (DNA): TGCGCCAGCAGCTTGGCCCTCCTAGCGGGGGGGCATTTAGAGACCCAGTACTTC.

This clone appeared a single time. The V call is TRBV19, the J call TRBJ1-2, with 9 positions matching TRBD1. V was pared by 5 bases and J by 4 bases, with 8 bases of the junction left unmatched. Germline V gene lookup returns CDR1 LNHDA and CDR2 SQIVND (reference sequence). The CDR3 loop spans 15 amino acids. The CDR3 DNA follows: TGTGCCAGTAGTCTGGGACAGGGTAATGGCTATGGCTACACCTTC. Protein sequence: CASSLGQGNGYGYTF. Variable domain in full (rest from reference TRBV19 and TRBJ1-2): DGGITQSPKYLFRKEGQNVTLSCEQNLNHDAMYWYRQDPGQGLRLIYYSQIVNDFQKGDIAEGYSVSREKKESFPLTVTSAQKNPTAFYLCASSLGQGNGYGYTFGSGTRLTVV.

The chain recombines TRBV18 with TRBJ2-2, with TRBD1 matching over 7 bases. This CDR3 is 15 amino acids long. V lost 6 bases, J lost 0 bases, and 4 bases stayed unmatched. The germline V gene has CDR1 KGHSH and CDR2 LQKENI. The DNA for the CDR3 is TGTGCCAGCTCTTCCGGGACAGCGAACACCGGGGAGCTGTTTTTT. Its translation: CASSSGTANTGELFF.

The V and J genes are TRBV11-2 and TRBJ1-3; no definite D call. V was trimmed by 0 bases and J by 3 bases, leaving 6 bases between them. This CDR3 contains 14 residues. The germline gives CDR1 SGHAT, CDR2 FQNNGV. CDR3: CASSLDPGGNTIYF. Here the CDR3 DNA reads TGTGCCAGCAGCTTAGATCCGGGTGGAAACACCATATATTTT. Full variable domain (remainder filled in from reference TRBV11-2 and TRBJ1-3): EAGVAQSPRYKIIEKRQSVAFWCNPISGHATLYWYQQILGQGPKLLIQFQNNGVVDDSQLPKDRFSAERLKGVDSTLKIQPAKLEDSAVYLCASSLDPGGNTIYFGEGSWLTVV.

This rearrangement joins TRBV12-5 to TRBJ2-3, with D tentatively TRBD2 (6 bases). CDR1 LGHNT and CDR2 FRNRAP come from the germline V gene. The CDR3 length is 15 residues. V was cut by 3 bases and J by 4 bases, with 14 bases left in between. The CDR3 DNA is TGTGCTAGTGGTTTTAGCGGAGTTAGGGCAGATACGCAGTATTTT. This gives the protein CASGFSGVRADTQYF.

The CDR3 nucleotides are TGTGCCAGCAGCGCGAACTCGCGGACGGCAGGGAATGAAGCTTTCTTT. Its translation is CASSANSRTAGNEAFF. The chain combines TRBV5-4 with TRBJ1-1, with D possibly TRBD1 on 5 matching bases. Trimming removed 4 bases at V and 7 bases at J, with 23 bases between. Per germline, CDR1 SGHNT and CDR2 YYREEE (reference sequence). The CDR3 sequence is 16 residues long.

This chain joins TRBV12-3 or TRBV12-4 and TRBJ2-2; D unclear. There are 11 residues in the CDR3. V gave up 6 bases and J gave up 7 bases, with 6 bases separating them. CDR3 sequence reads: CASSPSGELFF. CDR3 in DNA: TGTGCCAGCAGCCCCAGCGGGGAGCTGTTTTTT.

This sequence joins TRBV3-1 (or the pseudogene TRBV3-2) and TRBJ1-2, with 8 bases matching TRBD1. The V segment lost 4 bases and the J segment 8 bases; nucleotides outside the gene matches: 9. This CDR3 comprises 14 residues. CDR1 and CDR2 (germline): LGHDT, YNNKEL (reference sequence). In nucleotides, the CDR3 is TGTGCCAGCAGCCCCGACAGGGGCGGCTGGGGCTACACCTTC. Its protein is CASSPDRGGWGYTF.

The V and J genes are TRBV10-3 and TRBJ1-1; D not resolved. The V end lost 2 bases, the J end lost 4 bases, and 14 bases lay between the germline ends. The CDR3 loop spans 15 amino acids. Germline CDR1 reads ENHRY; CDR2 reads SYGVKD. The CDR3 protein is CAISEGIGSSTEAFF. Here the CDR3 DNA reads TGTGCCATCAGTGAGGGGATCGGGAGTAGCACTGAAGCTTTCTTT.

The rearrangement uses TRBV24-1 and TRBJ2-3; the D is unclear. CDR3 size: 14 residues. Trimming took off 3 bases at V and 2 bases at J, with 8 bases between the two ends. Germline CDR1 KGHDR, CDR2 SFDVKD. The CDR3 loop is CATSDRDFTDTQYF. For the CDR3, the DNA is TGTGCCACCAGTGATCGCGACTTCACAGATACGCAGTATTTT.

The CDR3 coding sequence is TGCGCCAGCAGCTGGGGGACAGGCTCCTCTGGGGCCAACGTCCTGACTTTC. The encoded protein is CASSWGTGSSGANVLTF. The chain uses TRBV5-1 and TRBJ2-6, with TRBD1 matching 8 bases. Per the germline V gene, CDR1 is SGHRS and CDR2 is YFSETQ. Trimming took 3 bases from V and 0 from J; bases not matched to a gene: 5. This CDR3 is built from 17 residues.

Only one count was recorded for this clone. The V and J genes are TRBV21-1 and TRBJ2-2; TRBD1, as called in the table, went unchecked against the DNA. TRBV21-1 is tagged as a pseudogene. The CDR3 is made up of 13 amino acids. The CDR3 protein is CASSQGAIGELFF. Here the CDR3 DNA reads TGTGCCAGCAGTCAGGGGGCGATCGGGGAGCTGTTTTTT.

The chain couples TRBV11-3 to TRBJ2-7; 9 bases agree with TRBD1. The trim removed 5 bases at V and 1 base at J, leaving 9 bases unmatched. This CDR3 is 16 amino acids long. Germline CDR1 and CDR2: SGHNT and YENEEA. This CDR3 reads CASSPKMGQGSYEQYF. The CDR3 nucleotides read TGTGCCAGCAGCCCCAAAATGGGACAGGGATCCTACGAGCAGTACTTC.

The J gene is TRBJ1-2, the V gene TRBV2, with a tentative D call TRBD1 (6 bases). This CDR3 comprises 14 residues. The ends were cut back, 7 bases at V and 3 bases at J, with 15 bases in the middle. From germline, CDR1 is SNHLY and CDR2 FYNNEI. This CDR3 reads CASTQAGADYGYTF. As DNA, the CDR3 is TGTGCCAGCACCCAGGCGGGGGCCGACTATGGCTACACCTTC.

The chain joins TRBV7-2 to TRBJ1-5; D might be TRBD1 (5 bases). This CDR3 is 12 amino acids long. The V end was cut by 3 bases, the J end by 6 bases, with 6 bases between. CDR1 SGHTA and CDR2 FQGNSA come from the germline V gene. CDR3: CASSFRAQPQHF. The DNA of the CDR3 is TGTGCCAGCAGCTTCAGGGCTCAGCCCCAGCATTTT.

The genes are TRBV6-5 and TRBJ1-2; 8 bases align to TRBD1. This CDR3 has 13 residues. V was clipped by 6 bases and J by 6 bases; unmatched bases: 6. Germline CDR1 MNHEY, CDR2 SVGAGI. In nucleotides, the CDR3 is TGTGCCAGCAGGAGGACAGGGCAAAATGGCTACACCTTC. As protein: CASRRTGQNGYTF.

As regards this clone: Other DNA sequences in this sample translate to the same CDR3. The chain links TRBV12-3 or TRBV12-4 to TRBJ1-1; D is possibly TRBD1 (5 bases). The CDR3 is 13 amino acids. V lost 6 bases and J 2 bases, leaving 10 bases between the germline ends. As DNA, the CDR3 is TGTGCCAGCAGCCCGACAGTTAACACTGAAGCTTTCTTT. Amino acid sequence: CASSPTVNTEAFF.

This chain links TRBV5-1 with TRBJ2-7; 9 positions match TRBD2. V was pared by 4 bases and J by 0 bases, with 8 bases of the junction left unmatched. This CDR3 comprises 16 residues. Looked up from germline, CDR1 is SGHRS and CDR2 is YFSETQ. The CDR3 DNA is TGCGCCAGCAGCCCATCAGGCGGGAGGGTCTCCTACGAGCAGTACTTC. This encodes CASSPSGGRVSYEQYF.

The CDR3 bases are TGTGCCAGTAGTCTAACCCCAGGGGGGACTGAAGCTTTCTTT. Its protein is CASSLTPGGTEAFF. V is TRBV19 and J is TRBJ1-1; TRBD1 matches 7 bases. CDR1 and CDR2 (germline): LNHDA, SQIVND (reference sequence). With 5 bases clipped from V and 5 bases from J, the junction kept 8 bases outside the gene matches. This CDR3 has 14 residues. Drawing the rest from reference TRBV19 and TRBJ1-1, the complete variable domain is DGGITQSPKYLFRKEGQNVTLSCEQNLNHDAMYWYRQDPGQGLRLIYYSQIVNDFQKGDIAEGYSVSREKKESFPLTVTSAQKNPTAFYLCASSLTPGGTEAFFGQGTRLTVV.

The genes are TRBV24-1 and TRBJ2-5, with 8 bases that match TRBD1. There are 14 residues in the CDR3. Trimming removed 3 bases from V and 5 bases from J; junction bases left unmatched: 4. CDR1 and CDR2 from the germline V gene are KGHDR and SFDVKD. CDR3 sequence: CATSDGQGMETQYF. CDR3 coding DNA: TGTGCCACCAGTGATGGACAGGGAATGGAGACCCAGTACTTC.

The chain combines TRBV28 with TRBJ2-7, with 8 bases aligning to TRBD1. The CDR3 sequence is 15 residues long. The J segment lost 3 bases and the V segment lost 4 bases, leaving 8 bases of the junction unmatched. Germline assignment: CDR1 MDHEN and CDR2 SYDVKM. In DNA, the CDR3 is TGTGCCAGCAGTTCACCAGGGGACAGGAACTACGAGCAGTACTTC. This gives the protein CASSSPGDRNYEQYF.